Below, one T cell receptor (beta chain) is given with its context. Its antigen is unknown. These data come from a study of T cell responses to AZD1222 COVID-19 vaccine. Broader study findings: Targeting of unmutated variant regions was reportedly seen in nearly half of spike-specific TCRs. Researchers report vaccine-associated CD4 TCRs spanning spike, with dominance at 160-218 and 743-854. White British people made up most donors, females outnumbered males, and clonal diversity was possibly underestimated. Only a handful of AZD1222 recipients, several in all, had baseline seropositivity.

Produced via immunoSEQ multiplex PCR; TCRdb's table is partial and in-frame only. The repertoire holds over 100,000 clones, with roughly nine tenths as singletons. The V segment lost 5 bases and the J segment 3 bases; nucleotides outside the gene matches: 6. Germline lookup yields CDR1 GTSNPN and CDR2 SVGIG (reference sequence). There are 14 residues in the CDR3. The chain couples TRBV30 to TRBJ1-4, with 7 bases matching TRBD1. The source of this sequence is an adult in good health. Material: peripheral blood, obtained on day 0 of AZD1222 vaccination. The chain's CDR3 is CAWDRAGSNEKLFF. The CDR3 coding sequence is TGTGCCTGGGACAGGGCGGGTTCTAATGAAAAACTGTTTTTT.